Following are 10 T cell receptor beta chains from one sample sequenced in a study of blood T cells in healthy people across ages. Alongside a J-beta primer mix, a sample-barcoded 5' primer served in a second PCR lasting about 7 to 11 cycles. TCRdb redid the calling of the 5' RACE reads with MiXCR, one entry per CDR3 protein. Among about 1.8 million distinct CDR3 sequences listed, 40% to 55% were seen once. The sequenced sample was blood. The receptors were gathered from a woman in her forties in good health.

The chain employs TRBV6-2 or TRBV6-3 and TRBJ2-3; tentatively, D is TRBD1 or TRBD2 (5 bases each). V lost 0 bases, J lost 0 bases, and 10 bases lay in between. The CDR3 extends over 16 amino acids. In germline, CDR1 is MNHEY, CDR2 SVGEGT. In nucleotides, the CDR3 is TGTGCCAGCAGTTACTCATGGGACGACAGCACAGATACGCAGTATTTT. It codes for CASSYSWDDSTDTQYF.

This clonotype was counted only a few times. The CDR3 spells CSASGGASYEQYF. In nucleotides, the CDR3 is TGCAGTGCTAGCGGGGGGGCCTCCTACGAGCAGTACTTC. The rearrangement links TRBV20-1 to TRBJ2-7; 8 nucleotides line up with TRBD2. From germline, CDR1 is DFQATT and CDR2 SNEGSKA (reference sequence). With V trimmed by 3 bases and J by 0 bases, 1 base remained unmatched. CDR3 length equals 13 residues.

Here the CDR3 reads CASSLRGGIQGTQYF. CDR3 nucleotide sequence: TGTGCCAGCAGCTTAAGAGGGGGGATCCAGGGGACCCAGTACTTC. The gene calls are TRBV7-2 and TRBJ2-5; D possibly uses TRBD1 or TRBD2 (6 bases each). The CDR3 has 15 amino acids. Germline CDR1 and CDR2: SGHTA and FQGNSA. The ends were cut back, 2 bases at V and 7 bases at J, with 17 bases in the middle.

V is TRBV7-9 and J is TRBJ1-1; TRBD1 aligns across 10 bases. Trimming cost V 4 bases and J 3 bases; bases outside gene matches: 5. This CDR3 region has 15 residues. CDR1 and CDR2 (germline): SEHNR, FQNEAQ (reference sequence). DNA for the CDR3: TGTGCCAGCAGCTCCCGGGACAGGGGATACACTGAAGCTTTCTTT. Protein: CASSSRDRGYTEAFF.

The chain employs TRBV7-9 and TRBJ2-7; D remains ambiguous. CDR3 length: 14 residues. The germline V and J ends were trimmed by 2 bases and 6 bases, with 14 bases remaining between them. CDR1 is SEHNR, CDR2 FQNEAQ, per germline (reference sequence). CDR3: CASSLKGTRTEQYF. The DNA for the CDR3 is TGTGCCAGCAGCTTAAAGGGAACACGGACCGAGCAGTACTTC.

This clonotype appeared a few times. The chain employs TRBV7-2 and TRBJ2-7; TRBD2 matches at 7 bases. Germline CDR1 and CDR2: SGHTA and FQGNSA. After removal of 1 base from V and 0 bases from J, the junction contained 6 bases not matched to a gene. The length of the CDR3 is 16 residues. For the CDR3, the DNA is TGTGCCAGCAGCTTAGACGGGGGGACGCCCTCCTACGAGCAGTACTTC. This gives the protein CASSLDGGTPSYEQYF.

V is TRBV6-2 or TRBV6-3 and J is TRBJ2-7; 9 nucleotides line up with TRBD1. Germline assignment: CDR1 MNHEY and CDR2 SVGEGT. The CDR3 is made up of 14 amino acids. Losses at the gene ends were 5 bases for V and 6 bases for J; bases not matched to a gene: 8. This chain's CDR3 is CASSPRDRASEQYF. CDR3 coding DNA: TGTGCCAGCAGTCCCCGGGACAGGGCTTCCGAGCAGTACTTC.

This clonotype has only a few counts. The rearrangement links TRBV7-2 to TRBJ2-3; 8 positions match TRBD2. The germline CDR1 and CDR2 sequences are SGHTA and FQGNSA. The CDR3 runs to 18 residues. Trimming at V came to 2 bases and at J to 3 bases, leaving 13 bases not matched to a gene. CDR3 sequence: CASSLMRLAGPLTDTQYF. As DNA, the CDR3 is TGTGCCAGCAGCTTAATGAGGCTAGCGGGCCCCCTAACAGATACGCAGTATTTT.

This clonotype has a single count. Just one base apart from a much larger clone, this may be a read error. The CDR3 loop reads CTSSLGGGVTDTQYF. The CDR3 DNA sequence: TGTACCAGCAGCTTAGGAGGCGGGGTCACAGATACGCAGTATTTT. The rearrangement links TRBV7-9 to TRBJ2-3; tentatively, D is TRBD2 (6 bases). Germline V CDR1 and CDR2: SEHNR, FQNEAQ (reference sequence). This CDR3 has 15 residues.

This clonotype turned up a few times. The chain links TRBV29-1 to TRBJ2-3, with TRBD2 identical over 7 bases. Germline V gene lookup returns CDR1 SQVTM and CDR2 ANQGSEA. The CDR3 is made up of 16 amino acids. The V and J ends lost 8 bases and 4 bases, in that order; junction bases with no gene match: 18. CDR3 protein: CSHLAERGGGADTQYF. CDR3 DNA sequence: TGCAGCCATCTCGCTGAGAGGGGCGGGGGTGCAGATACGCAGTATTTT.